This T cell receptor beta chain was profiled in a study of blood T cell repertoires in COVID-19. Participants were aged 18 to 89 years from roughly 25 US areas. Germline CDR1 MDHEN, CDR2 SYDVKM. Trimming took 8 bases from V and 8 from J; bases not matched to a gene: 6. The CDR3 loop spans 12 amino acids. Per the original data handling: The authors estimated nucleated cell counts from reference gene primer amplification. The assay was immunoSEQ multiplex PCR, and TCRdb's table has in-frame clones only and misses some. V and J calls and clone size are as listed in that table; D and trimming were resolved from the DNA. The sample consists of under 300,000 clones, roughly 87% of them appearing once.

The V and J genes are TRBV28 and TRBJ1-2, with 9 bases aligning to TRBD1. Sequenced material: PBMCs or T cells enriched from blood (not recorded which). The receptor was derived from a woman younger than 45 with acute COVID-19. The CDR3 DNA is TGTGCCAGCTTACAGGGGGCGCGCGGCTACACCTTC. This codes for CASLQGARGYTF.